This TCR beta chain was documented in a study of blood T cell repertoires in COVID-19. Libraries were prepared by immunoSEQ multiplex PCR; TCRdb keeps only in-frame clonotypes and omits some of them. The sample yields some 220,000 clones, more than 80% seen once. V gave up 3 bases and J gave up 6 bases; unmatched junction bases: 13. The germline V gene encodes CDR1 LNHNV and CDR2 YYDKDF (reference sequence). This CDR3 contains 17 residues. Sequencing used peripheral blood. The origin of this receptor is a human donor in a cohort sampled during active COVID-19. The rearrangement links TRBV15 to TRBJ1-5; the match to TRBD1 covers 8 bases. The CDR3 sequence: CATSSTVMTGVGQPQHF. As DNA, the CDR3 is TGTGCCACCAGCAGTACTGTGATGACAGGGGTGGGTCAGCCCCAGCATTTT.